This T cell receptor beta chain is drawn from a study of blood T cell repertoires in COVID-19. Study-wide background: Specimens from acute and convalescent COVID-19 originated in the United States, Italy and Spain.

V lost 1 base and J lost 10, with 5 bases in between. There are 12 residues in the CDR3. CDR1 is SEHNR and CDR2 is FQNEAQ in the germline V gene (reference sequence). In the original analysis: By means of reference gene primer amplification, nucleated cell counts were estimated. Sequenced by immunoSEQ multiplex PCR; TCRdb stores in-frame clones only, minus some. The DNA was the basis for D and trimming; V, J and clone size are from that table. Of some 33,000 clones in the sample, about 90% were seen once. The V gene is TRBV7-9, the J gene TRBJ1-6, with D maybe TRBD1 (5 bases). The TCR sequence derives from a human donor in a cohort sampled during active COVID-19. The sample comprised peripheral blood. The DNA for the CDR3 is TGTGCCAGCAGCTTAGAGGGGTCACCCCTCCACTTT. This encodes CASSLEGSPLHF.